This record covers a single T cell receptor beta chain. Its cognate antigen is unknown. This sample was included in a study of T cell repertoires in cytomegalovirus infection. TCRdb independently ran MiXCR on the reads; one entry per CDR3 protein. The sample records roughly 860,000 distinct CDR3 sequences, about 31% being singletons. The clonotype originates from a human donor in good health (CMV status not recorded). Some clones in this sample may be carry-over from other donors' samples. The sequences come from cultured CD8+ T cells from PBMCs, collected from culture after CMV antigen stimulation.

CDR3: CASSTGTDIMNTEAFF. The CDR3, as DNA: TGTGCCAGCAGCACCGGGACAGACATAATGAACACTGAAGCTTTCTTT. V and J are TRBV7-6 and TRBJ1-1; TRBD1 matches at 7 bases. Trimming took 5 bases from V and 0 from J; bases not matched to a gene: 9. Germline V gene sequence: CDR1 SGHVS, CDR2 FNYEAQ. The CDR3 consists of 16 residues.